A selection of T cell receptor beta chains follows, all from one sample in a study of patients and donors after allogeneic stem cell transplantation. TCRdb independently ran MiXCR on the RT-PCR reads; one entry per CDR3 protein. The data contain hundreds of thousands of distinct CDR3 sequences, 16% of them singletons. Sequenced input: blood, either unsorted or a sorted T cell fraction (not recorded which). The source of these receptors is a human donor who was either an allogeneic HSCT recipient or a stem cell or donor lymphocyte infusion donor (not recorded which). It is not recorded whose cells these are; they may come from a transplant donor. Each CDR3 is given without its conserved first and last residue. The D gene is left open where the match is weak.

>TRBV12-3/TRBV12-4|TRBJ2-7|16|TRBD2
ASSLYPSGGPSSYEQY
>TRBV5-4|TRBJ1-2|12|.
ASSLAGALGGST
>TRBV7-3|TRBJ1-5|14|.
ASSSGDGEGNQPQH
>TRBV10-3|TRBJ2-7|13|.
AITTRLGQHYEQY
>TRBV5-5|TRBJ1-2|13|.
ASSPRIGVGYGYT
>TRBV6-1|TRBJ1-1|8|.
ASSVTEAF
>TRBV4-1|TRBJ1-6|12|.
ASSQPRDNSPLH
>TRBV12-3/TRBV12-4|TRBJ2-2|10|.
ASRGQTGELF
>TRBV10-3|TRBJ2-7|11|.
AISESLGDEQY
>TRBV4-1|TRBJ1-2|10|.
ASSQLLYGYT
>TRBV5-1|TRBJ2-3|9|.
ASRGEDTQY
>TRBV11-1|TRBJ1-1|11|TRBD1
ASSDRGNAEAF
>TRBV18|TRBJ2-2|14|.
ASSSYWTRNTGELF